Below are 10 T cell receptor beta chains sequenced from a single sample in a study of shared clonotypes between healthy human individuals. Profiling relied on immunoSEQ multiplex PCR, and the TCRdb table lists in-frame clones only, not all of them. The sample lists over a million clones, around 82% occurring once. Sequencing was performed on memory CD4+ T cells from PBMCs. Subset specified: CD45RA-negative fraction. These receptor sequences come from a man aged 18 to 29 in good health. Some clones in this sample may be carry-over from other donors' samples.

The chain uses TRBV27 and TRBJ2-7; D unresolved. The germline gives CDR1 MNHEY, CDR2 SMNVEV (reference sequence). There are 14 residues in the CDR3. V dropped 2 bases and J dropped 4 bases, with 12 bases sitting between them. The CDR3 is CASSLKGGDYEQYF. For the CDR3, the DNA is TGTGCCAGCAGTTTAAAAGGTGGGGATTACGAGCAGTACTTC.

The gene calls are TRBV28 and TRBJ2-7; TRBD2 matches at 13 bases. After removal of 5 bases from V and 4 bases from J, the junction contained 11 bases not matched to a gene. Germline CDR1 MDHEN, CDR2 SYDVKM. The CDR3 is 17 residues long. In nucleotides, the CDR3 is TGTGCCAGCAGTCCGGTAACCGGACTAGCGGGAGCTTACGAGCAGTACTTC. This translates into CASSPVTGLAGAYEQYF.

The DNA for the CDR3 is TGTGCCAGCAGCGTGGGGACTTCTATGGAGACCCAGTACTTC. It yields the protein CASSVGTSMETQYF. The rearrangement uses TRBV9 and TRBJ2-5; maybe TRBD2 (6 bases). CDR3 length: 14 amino acids. V was shortened by 2 bases and J by 5 bases, with 13 bases between the two germline ends. The V gene's germline CDR1 is SGDLS and CDR2 YYNGEE.

CDR3 sequence: CASSPYRWDRDFYGYTF. The CDR3 DNA reads as TGTGCCAGCAGCCCTTACCGGTGGGACAGGGATTTCTATGGCTACACCTTC. The J gene is TRBJ1-2, the V gene TRBV7-2, with 9 bases identical to TRBD1. Unmatched junction bases numbered 14, after V lost 5 bases and J lost 4 bases. The V gene's germline CDR1 is SGHTA and CDR2 FQGNSA. The CDR3 extends over 17 amino acids.

The chain recombines TRBV19 with TRBJ1-1, with a possible D match to TRBD1 (5 bases). Germline CDR1 LNHDA, CDR2 SQIVND (reference sequence). There are 14 residues in the CDR3. Trimming shortened V by 4 bases and J by 9 bases, and 18 bases separated the two germline ends. The CDR3 protein is CASSSLGTGRKAFF. The CDR3 nucleotides read TGTGCCAGTAGTAGTCTGGGGACGGGGAGGAAAGCTTTCTTT.

V and J are TRBV28 and TRBJ2-5, with TRBD2 matching over 15 bases. This CDR3 has 16 residues. The V and J ends lost 6 bases and 5 bases, in that order; junction bases with no gene match: 7. The germline gives CDR1 MDHEN, CDR2 SYDVKM. For the CDR3, the DNA is TGTGCCAGCAGACCGGGACTAGCGGGAGGAGGGGAGACCCAGTACTTC. Translation gives CASRPGLAGGGETQYF.

This clone was seen just once. The V and J genes are TRBV11-2 and TRBJ2-1; D is ambiguous. The CDR3 runs 14 residues. Trimming took off 3 bases at V and 9 bases at J, with 15 bases between the two ends. Germline assignment: CDR1 SGHAT and CDR2 FQNNGV. The chain's CDR3 is CASSFPLGLGEQFF. CDR3 DNA sequence: TGTGCCAGCAGCTTTCCGCTCGGATTAGGTGAGCAGTTCTTC.

This chain joins TRBV9 and TRBJ1-2, with a possible D match to TRBD1 (5 bases). V lost 0 bases and J lost 1, with 19 bases in between. The CDR3 runs 18 residues. Germline lookup yields CDR1 SGDLS and CDR2 YYNGEE. The CDR3 nucleotides are TGTGCCAGCAGCGTAGCCGCGGGGGGACGACCTATTAACTATGGCTACACCTTC. It yields the protein CASSVAAGGRPINYGYTF.

V is TRBV7-3 and J is TRBJ2-7, with TRBD1 matching over 8 bases. Trimming at V came to 5 bases and at J to 3 bases, leaving 9 bases not matched to a gene. Germline-derived CDR1 and CDR2 are SGHTA and FQGTGA. The CDR3 is 15 residues long. Written as DNA, the CDR3 is TGTGCCAGCAGCCTCGGACAGGGTATGGGCTACGAGCAGTACTTC. Translation gives CASSLGQGMGYEQYF.

The chain recombines TRBV7-3 with TRBJ2-1, with TRBD2 identical over 7 bases. The germline CDR1 and CDR2 sequences are SGHTA and FQGTGA. The CDR3 is 14 residues long. The junction had 4 bases not matched to a gene; V was cut back by 2 bases and J by 6 bases. CDR3 amino acids: CASSLHWTSNEQFF. In DNA, the CDR3 is TGTGCCAGCAGCTTACACTGGACTAGCAATGAGCAGTTCTTC. Full variable domain (missing parts from reference TRBV7-3 and TRBJ2-1): GAGVSQTPSNKVTEKGKYVELRCDPISGHTALYWYRQSLGQGPEFLIYFQGTGAADDSGLPNDRFFAVRPEGSVSTLKIQRTERGDSAVYLCASSLHWTSNEQFFGPGTRLTVL.